The entry below gives a single T cell receptor (beta chain) sequence along with its context. Its cognate antigen is unknown. CDR1 SGHRS and CDR2 YFSETQ come from the germline V gene. Unmatched junction bases numbered 9, after V lost 3 bases and J lost 0 bases. The CDR3 sequence is 16 residues long. Repertoires were generated with immunoSEQ multiplex PCR, while TCRdb's copy carries only in-frame clones and drops some. The repertoire holds 77,000 or so clones, about 94% seen once, with around 0.5% in the top ten. This specimen belongs to a study of graft-versus-host responses after intestinal transplantation. About the study: Each recipient received anti-thymocyte globulin induction, then tacrolimus and steroids for 2 to 4 years. The study's findings and limits: There were GvH clones found in recipient marrow, and some of them appeared first in ileum or blood. In patients with graft-donor T cell macrochimerism, allograft graft-versus-host to host-versus-graft clonal ratios were high.

The chain couples TRBV5-1 to TRBJ2-7, with TRBD1 matching over 7 bases. This TCR derives from a human donor who received an intestinal transplant. Material: unstimulated CD8+ T cells sorted from spleen or lymph node cells, obtained before intestinal transplant. CDR3 nucleotides: TGCGCCAGCAGCTCACCCTACGGACAGGACTCCTACGAGCAGTACTTC. Protein product: CASSSPYGQDSYEQYF.